This T cell receptor beta chain was sequenced for a study of tumor-infiltrating lymphocytes in primary liver carcinoma. Co-extraction yielded RNA and DNA from roughly 20-30 mg of unsorted bulk tissue. Collection of samples drew on five separate regions of each tumor. Every tumor sample held more than 85% viable tumor cells. The J segment lost 5 bases and the V segment lost 11 bases, leaving 8 bases of the junction unmatched. Looked up from germline, CDR1 is SEHNR and CDR2 is FQNEAQ (reference sequence). CDR3 length equals 12 residues. Concerning this clonotype: Antigen specificity is unknown.

Reverse transcription of 500 ng total RNA with a constant-region primer produced TCR beta cDNA. Slightly modified ARM-PCR with three nested multiplex PCR rounds yielded TCR beta libraries. Amplification in the first two PCR rounds was performed using TRBV1-TRBV30 forward primers and a C-beta reverse primer for approximately 10 cycles each. TCRdb fed the multiplex PCR reads into MiXCR, producing one record per CDR3 protein. The profile shows about 130,000 distinct CDR3 sequences, 64% of them singletons. Points from the study as a whole: Tumor top-250-clone fractions significantly exceeded those of blood (p = 0.039). Merely some 8-25% of top clones spanned all five tumor regions.

Sequencing input: liver tumor tissue from sampling region 3. As to subset: tumor region T3, left-lateral pole. This TCR was sampled from a woman aged 55 to 70 with primary liver carcinoma and hepatitis B virus infection. This chain joins TRBV7-9 and TRBJ2-5, with 7 bases that match TRBD2. CDR3: CAGGLLAETQYF. The CDR3 DNA reads as TGTGCCGGCGGCTTACTAGCGGAGACCCAGTACTTC.